These T cell receptor beta chains were read from a single sample in a study of read filtering for tumor transcriptome and immune sequencing. TCRdb re-called the reads through MiXCR, storing one row per CDR3 protein. The table records fewer than 45,000 distinct CDR3 sequences, about an eighth of them present only once. The sequenced material came from a population of CD138-negative cells sorted from bone marrow. The receptor set was obtained from a donor aged 40 or older with multiple myeloma. Both conserved end residues are part of each CDR3. Fields, in order: J gene, clone size, V gene, D gene, CDR3 protein, CDR3 DNA. The D gene is left open where the match is weak. Some rows have no size entry. The others give once, few or many, or a class for an expanded clone.

TRBJ1-1	few	TRBV23-1	-	CASSQSRQKEAFF	TGCGCCAGCAGTCAATCCCGACAGAAAGAAGCTTTCTTT
TRBJ2-2	many	TRBV7-2	TRBD1	CASSSYRGRDTGELFF	TGTGCCAGCAGCTCCTACAGGGGGCGAGACACCGGGGAGCTGTTTTTT
TRBJ1-1	many	TRBV5-1	-	CASSLEWVQGAEAFF	TGCGCCAGCAGCTTGGAATGGGTACAGGGTGCTGAAGCTTTCTTT
TRBJ1-2	-	TRBV28	-	CASSSRSYGCTF	TGTGCCAGCAGTTCTAGGAGCTATGGCTGCACCTTC
TRBJ2-3	many	TRBV4-3	-	CASSQELVFDTQYF	TGCGCCAGCAGCCAAGAATTGGTTTTCGATACGCAGTATTTT
TRBJ2-1	many	TRBV2	TRBD1	CASRGTGGSYNEQFF	TGTGCCAGCAGAGGGACAGGGGGCTCCTACAATGAGCAGTTCTTC
TRBJ2-2	many	TRBV27	-	CASSPLGGRPGELFF	TGTGCCAGCAGCCCACTTGGGGGCCGGCCCGGGGAGCTGTTTTTT
TRBJ2-7	many	TRBV5-1	-	CASSLDRTYEQYF	TGCGCCAGCAGCTTGGACCGAACCTACGAGCAGTACTTC
TRBJ2-7	-	TRBV6-2/TRBV6-3	TRBD2	CASSSSGRAKEQYF	TGTGCCAGCAGTTCTAGCGGGAGGGCCAAGGAGCAGTACTTC
TRBJ2-1	many	TRBV9	TRBD2	CASSPTLAGSNEQFF	TGTGCCAGCAGCCCGACGCTAGCGGGTAGCAATGAGCAGTTCTTC
TRBJ2-1	many	TRBV7-2	TRBD2	CASRLATSGGNEQFF	TGTGCCAGCAGACTAGCTACTAGCGGGGGGAATGAGCAGTTCTTC
TRBJ2-2	many	TRBV5-1	-	CASSLVPGPNTGELFF	TGCGCCAGCAGCTTGGTCCCGGGGCCGAACACCGGGGAGCTGTTTTTT
TRBJ2-7	many	TRBV30	TRBD1	CAWSTPGTGRNEQYF	TGTGCCTGGAGTACTCCCGGGACAGGGCGGAACGAGCAGTACTTC
TRBJ2-6	many	TRBV15	TRBD1	CATSGQGSGANVLTF	TGTGCCACCAGCGGACAGGGCTCTGGGGCCAACGTCCTGACTTTC
TRBJ2-6	many	TRBV27	-	CASSLRWAGANVLTF	TGTGCCAGCAGTCTTCGATGGGCTGGGGCCAACGTCCTGACTTTC
TRBJ2-3	many	TRBV29-1	-	CSVVVGDYSTDTQYF	TGCAGCGTTGTTGTAGGAGATTATAGCACAGATACGCAGTATTTT
TRBJ2-7	many	TRBV7-2	-	CASSGFGGSHEQYF	TGTGCCAGCAGCGGTTTCGGGGGTTCCCACGAGCAGTACTTC
TRBJ2-1	many	TRBV11-2	-	CASSFVVGYNEQFF	TGTGCCAGCAGCTTCGTGGTAGGGTACAATGAGCAGTTCTTC
TRBJ1-1	many	TRBV20-1	-	CSARDPQGPRSAFF	TGCAGTGCTAGAGATCCCCAGGGTCCCCGAAGTGCTTTCTTT
TRBJ2-1	-	TRBV7-9	-	CASSLGPHNERFF	TGTGCCAGCAGCCTGGGTCCACACAATGAGCGGTTCTTC
TRBJ2-3	many	TRBV11-2	-	CASSLGSSDTQYF	TGTGCCAGCAGCTTAGGATCTTCAGATACGCAGTATTTT
TRBJ2-1	many	TRBV19	-	CASSIYLGRSSYNEQFF	TGTGCCAGTAGTATATACTTGGGACGAAGCTCCTACAATGAGCAGTTCTTC
TRBJ2-7	many	TRBV7-9	-	CASSFWTDVYEQYF	TGTGCCAGCAGCTTCTGGACAGATGTGTACGAGCAGTACTTC
TRBJ2-4	few	TRBV19	-	CASSIRRENIQYF	TGTGCCAGTAGTATACGAAGGGAAAACATTCAGTACTTC
TRBJ1-2	many	TRBV7-2	-	CASSLSRDMYLGYTF	TGTGCCAGCAGCCTGTCCCGGGACATGTACTTAGGCTACACCTTC
TRBJ2-5	-	TRBV5-1	-	CASNLDLQETQYF	TGCGCCAGCAACTTGGACCTTCAAGAGACCCAGTACTTC
TRBJ2-1	many	TRBV28	-	CASTPGGVIEQFF	TGTGCCAGCACTCCCGGGGGAGTAATTGAGCAGTTCTTC
TRBJ1-5	-	TRBV10-3	-	CASESGRRNQPQHF	TGTGCCTCAGAATCAGGTAGGCGCAATCAGCCCCAGCATTTT
TRBJ2-2	many	TRBV7-3	-	CASSLHRNTGELFF	TGTGCCAGCAGCTTACACAGGAACACCGGGGAGCTGTTTTTT
TRBJ2-3	many	TRBV6-6	-	CASSYGQLPSTDTQYF	TGTGCCAGCAGTTATGGACAACTCCCTAGCACAGATACGCAGTATTTT
TRBJ2-7	many	TRBV28	-	CASSAISTYEQYF	TGTGCCAGCAGTGCCATCAGCACCTACGAGCAGTACTTC
TRBJ1-1	many	TRBV7-9	-	CASSSGAEAFF	TGTGCCAGCAGTTCCGGGGCTGAAGCTTTCTTT
TRBJ2-3	many	TRBV12-3/TRBV12-4	TRBD2	CASSPLPGLALSTDTQYF	TGTGCCAGCAGTCCTCTCCCGGGACTAGCGTTAAGCACAGATACGCAGTATTTT
TRBJ2-5	-	TRBV28	-	CASSPFGGPSKGEETQYF	TGTGCCAGCAGCCCTTTCGGTGGACCCAGTAAGGGGGAAGAGACCCAGTACTTC
TRBJ1-5	many	TRBV20-1	TRBD1	CSARGDRGILGPQHF	TGCAGTGCTAGAGGGGACAGAGGGATCTTGGGGCCCCAGCATTTT
TRBJ2-1	many	TRBV6-5	TRBD1	CASSSDRGRNEQFF	TGTGCCAGCAGCTCCGACAGGGGTAGGAATGAGCAGTTCTTC
TRBJ2-5	many	TRBV28	-	CASRPLIGKYQETQYF	TGTGCCAGCAGGCCTCTGATCGGGAAATACCAAGAGACCCAGTACTTC
TRBJ2-2	many	TRBV6-1	-	CATQTFAGHHTGELFF	TGTGCCACCCAGACCTTTGCAGGACATCACACCGGGGAGCTGTTTTTT
TRBJ2-2	many	TRBV7-2	-	CASSFLGGNTGELFF	TGTGCCAGCAGCTTTCTAGGCGGGAACACCGGGGAGCTGTTTTTT
TRBJ2-7	many	TRBV12-3/TRBV12-4	TRBD1	CASRWTGTYEQYF	TGTGCCAGCAGGTGGACAGGGACCTACGAGCAGTACTTC
TRBJ2-1	many	TRBV20-1	TRBD2	CSAQRLAGDDEQFF	TGCAGTGCGCAACGACTAGCAGGTGACGATGAGCAGTTCTTC
TRBJ2-7	many	TRBV7-2	-	CASSSTSSYEQYF	TGTGCCAGCAGCTCCACGAGCTCCTACGAGCAGTACTTC
TRBJ2-1	medium-sized	TRBV29-1	-	CSVEKGINEQFF	TGCAGCGTTGAAAAGGGGATCAATGAGCAGTTCTTC
TRBJ1-1	many	TRBV19	-	CASSIDREGGNTEAFF	TGTGCCAGTAGTATAGACCGCGAGGGGGGGAACACTGAAGCTTTCTTT
TRBJ2-7	many	TRBV30	-	CAWSRDSYEQYF	TGTGCCTGGAGTCGGGACTCCTACGAGCAGTACTTC
TRBJ2-7	many	TRBV20-1	-	CSGTISYEQYF	TGCAGTGGGACGATCTCCTACGAGCAGTACTTC